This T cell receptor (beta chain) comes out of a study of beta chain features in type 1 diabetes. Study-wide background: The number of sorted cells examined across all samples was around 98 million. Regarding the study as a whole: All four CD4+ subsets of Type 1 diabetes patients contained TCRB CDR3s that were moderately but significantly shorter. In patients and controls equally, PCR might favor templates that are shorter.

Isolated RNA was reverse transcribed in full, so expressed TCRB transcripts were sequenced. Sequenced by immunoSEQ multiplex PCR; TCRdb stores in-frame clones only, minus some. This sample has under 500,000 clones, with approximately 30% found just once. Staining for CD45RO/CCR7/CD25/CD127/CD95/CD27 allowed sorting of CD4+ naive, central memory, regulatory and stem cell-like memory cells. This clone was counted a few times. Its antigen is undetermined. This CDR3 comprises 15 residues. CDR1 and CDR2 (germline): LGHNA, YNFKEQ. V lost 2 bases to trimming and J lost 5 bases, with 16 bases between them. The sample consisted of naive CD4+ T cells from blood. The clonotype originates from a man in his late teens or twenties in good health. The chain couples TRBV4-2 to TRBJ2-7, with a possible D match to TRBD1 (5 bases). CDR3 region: CASSQHEGARDEQYF. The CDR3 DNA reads TGTGCCAGCAGCCAACACGAAGGGGCCAGGGACGAGCAGTACTTC.